The 11 T cell receptor beta chains reported below all come from one sample, sequenced in a study of T cell changes during pregnancy in multiple sclerosis. Data came from immunoSEQ multiplex PCR; TCRdb stores just in-frame clones and leaves some out. The sample has approximately 130,000 clones, 93% seen once. This specimen consisted of peripheral blood, obtained before pregnancy. All receptors derive from a female donor with multiple sclerosis, enrolled in a pregnancy study.

This chain links TRBV5-5 with TRBJ2-3; D perhaps matches TRBD1 (6 bases). The length of the CDR3 is 12 residues. The germline V gene encodes CDR1 SGHKS and CDR2 YYEKEE (reference sequence). V lost 4 bases to trimming and J lost 3 bases, with 6 bases between them. CDR3 DNA sequence: TGTGCCAGCAGCACAGGGACAGATACGCAGTATTTT. This gives the protein CASSTGTDTQYF.

The chain employs TRBV9 and TRBJ1-2; no clear D gene. V was clipped by 2 bases and J by 0 bases, with 11 bases between them. The germline CDR1 and CDR2 sequences are SGDLS and YYNGEE. The CDR3 runs 15 residues. Here the CDR3 reads CASSVRDTSNYGYTF. The CDR3 DNA sequence: TGTGCCAGCAGCGTCCGTGACACATCTAACTATGGCTACACCTTC. The full variable domain, with the rest looked up from reference TRBV9 and TRBJ1-2, is DSGVTQTPKHLITATGQRVTLRCSPRSGDLSVYWYQQSLDQGLQFLIQYYNGEERAKGNILERFSAQQFPDLHSELNLSSLELGDSALYFCASSVRDTSNYGYTFGSGTRLTVV.

This chain joins TRBV19 and TRBJ1-4; D is unresolved. The germline CDR1 and CDR2 sequences are LNHDA and SQIVND (reference sequence). Trimming stripped 6 bases from V and 8 bases from J, with 10 bases between. This CDR3 is 12 amino acids long. CDR3 nucleotides: TGTGCCAGTAGCCCCGGTCTCGAAAAACTGTTTTTT. This gives the protein CASSPGLEKLFF.

The J gene is TRBJ2-7, the V gene TRBV30, with 7 positions matching TRBD1. The V gene end was trimmed by 2 bases and the J gene end by 2 bases; junction bases not matched to a gene: 6. CDR3 length: 14 residues. Germline lookup yields CDR1 GTSNPN and CDR2 SVGIG (reference sequence). CDR3 sequence: CAWSSGTVPYEQYF. The DNA of the CDR3 is TGTGCCTGGAGTTCCGGGACAGTACCCTACGAGCAGTACTTC.

This chain uses TRBV19 with TRBJ1-3; D unresolved. CDR3 length equals 13 residues. Trimming left V 4 bases short and J 1 base short, with 5 bases between. From germline, CDR1 is LNHDA and CDR2 SQIVND (reference sequence). CDR3 amino acids: CASSTLSGNTIYF. The CDR3 DNA reads TGTGCCAGTAGTACACTGTCTGGAAACACCATATATTTT.

The V gene is TRBV5-1, the J gene TRBJ2-5, with TRBD2 as a possible D gene (5 bases). This CDR3 comprises 17 residues. Germline CDR1 and CDR2: SGHRS and YFSETQ. The V end lost 4 bases, the J end lost 1 base, and 20 bases lay between the germline ends. The CDR3 DNA reads as TGCGCCAGCAGCCGCGGACGGCTGGAGGTCCTCCAAGAGACCCAGTACTTC. Amino acids: CASSRGRLEVLQETQYF.

The chain links TRBV2 to TRBJ1-4; perhaps TRBD1 as D (6 bases). The germline V and J ends were trimmed by 5 bases and 5 bases, with 18 bases remaining between them. The CDR3 runs 16 residues. The germline CDR1 and CDR2 sequences are SNHLY and FYNNEI. This CDR3 reads CASSSTTGARNEKLFF. CDR3 DNA sequence: TGTGCCAGCAGTTCCACGACAGGTGCGAGGAATGAAAAACTGTTTTTT. The full variable domain, its missing parts supplied by reference TRBV2 and TRBJ1-4, is EPEVTQTPSHQVTQMGQEVILRCVPISNHLYFYWYRQILGQKVEFLVSFYNNEISEKSEIFDDQFSVERPDGSNFTLKIRSTKLEDSAMYFCASSSTTGARNEKLFFGSGTQLSVL.

This clone has just one count. The J gene is TRBJ1-1, the V gene TRBV27; D is unresolved. Germline assignment: CDR1 MNHEY and CDR2 SMNVEV (reference sequence). Trimming stripped 6 bases from V and 0 bases from J, with 20 bases between. This CDR3 is built from 17 residues. The CDR3 region is CASRGRLRAHVNTEAFF. The DNA of the CDR3 is TGTGCCAGCAGGGGCCGCCTAAGAGCTCATGTGAACACTGAAGCTTTCTTT.

This clone was seen just once. The chain is built from TRBV27 and TRBJ2-7; D may be TRBD1 (5 bases). The V end was cut by 6 bases, the J end by 6 bases, with 18 bases between. Germline CDR1 is MNHEY and CDR2 is SMNVEV (reference sequence). CDR3 length: 14 residues. This CDR3 is CASRLTAPLSEQYF. CDR3 DNA: TGTGCCAGCAGGTTGACAGCCCCATTGTCCGAGCAGTACTTC.

This rearrangement joins TRBV5-1 to TRBJ2-7, with 7 bases matching TRBD1. The trim removed 0 bases at V and 3 bases at J, leaving 3 bases unmatched. Germline V gives CDR1 SGHRS, CDR2 YFSETQ. The CDR3 covers 14 residues. The CDR3 region is CASSLGGQNYEQYF. Here the CDR3 DNA reads TGCGCCAGCAGCTTGGGGGGACAGAACTACGAGCAGTACTTC.

This clone was seen only once. The CDR3 reads CASSPLGGTPSTDTQYF. In nucleotides, the CDR3 is TGTGCCAGCAGCCCTCTAGGCGGGACGCCTAGCACAGATACGCAGTATTTT. This sequence joins TRBV9 and TRBJ2-3; possibly TRBD2 for D (6 bases). The germline V gene encodes CDR1 SGDLS and CDR2 YYNGEE. The CDR3 sequence is 17 residues long. V lost 4 bases, J lost 0 bases, and 18 bases lay in between.